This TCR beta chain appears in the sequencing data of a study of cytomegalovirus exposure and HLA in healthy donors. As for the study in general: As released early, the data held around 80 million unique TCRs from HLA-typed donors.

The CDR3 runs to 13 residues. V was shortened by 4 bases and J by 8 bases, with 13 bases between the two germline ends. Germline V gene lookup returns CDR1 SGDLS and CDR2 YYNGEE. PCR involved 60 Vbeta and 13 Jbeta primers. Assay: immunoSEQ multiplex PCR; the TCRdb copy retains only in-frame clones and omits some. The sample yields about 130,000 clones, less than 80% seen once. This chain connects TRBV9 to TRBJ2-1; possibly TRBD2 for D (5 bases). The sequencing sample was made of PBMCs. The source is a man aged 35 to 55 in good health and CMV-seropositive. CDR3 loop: CASSSAGGYEQFF. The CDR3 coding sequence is TGTGCCAGCAGCTCTGCCGGCGGGTATGAGCAGTTCTTC.